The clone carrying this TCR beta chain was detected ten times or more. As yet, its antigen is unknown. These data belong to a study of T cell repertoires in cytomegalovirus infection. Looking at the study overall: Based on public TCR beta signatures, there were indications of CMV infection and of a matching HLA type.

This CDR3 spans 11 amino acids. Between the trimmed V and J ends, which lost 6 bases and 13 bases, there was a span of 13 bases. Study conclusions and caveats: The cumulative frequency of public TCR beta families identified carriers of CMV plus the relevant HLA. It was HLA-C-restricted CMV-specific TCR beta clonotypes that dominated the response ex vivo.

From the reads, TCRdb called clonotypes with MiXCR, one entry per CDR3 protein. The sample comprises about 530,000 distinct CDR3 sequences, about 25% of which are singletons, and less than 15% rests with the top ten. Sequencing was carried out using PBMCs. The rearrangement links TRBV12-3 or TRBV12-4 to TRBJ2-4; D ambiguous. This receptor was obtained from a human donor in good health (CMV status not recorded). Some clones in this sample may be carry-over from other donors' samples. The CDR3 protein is CASSQPGAQYF. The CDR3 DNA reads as TGTGCCAGCAGCCAGCCGGGCGCCCAGTACTTC.